A single sample is the source of the 25 T cell receptor beta chains below, sequenced in a study of cytomegalovirus exposure and HLA in healthy donors. The primer mix had 60 Vbeta and 13 Jbeta primers. Assay used: immunoSEQ multiplex PCR; TCRdb lists only in-frame clones, some missing. The sample includes more than 150,000 clones, 82% seen only once; the top ten take roughly 1.4%. The sequenced material came from PBMCs. Every receptor here comes from a man aged 35 to 55 in good health and CMV-seronegative.

The chain uses TRBV7-9 and TRBJ1-1; no clear D gene. Germline CDR1 and CDR2: SEHNR and FQNEAQ (reference sequence). This CDR3 contains 12 residues. V was pared by 3 bases and J by 1 base, with 3 bases between. The CDR3 bases are TGTGCCAGCAGCTTCCAGAACACTGAAGCTTTCTTT. It encodes CASSFQNTEAFF.

The V and J genes are TRBV6-6 and TRBJ2-1; the D is unclear. The CDR3 consists of 8 residues. Per the germline V gene, CDR1 is MNHNY and CDR2 is SVGAGI (reference sequence). Trimming took off 5 bases at V and 16 bases at J, with 6 bases between the two ends. The CDR3 region is CASSVTFF. The CDR3 DNA sequence: TGTGCCAGCAGTGTCACTTTCTTC.

The chain links TRBV5-1 to TRBJ2-7, with a weak D call TRBD1 (6 bases). Per germline, CDR1 SGHRS and CDR2 YFSETQ. CDR3 length: 14 residues. V was pared by 2 bases and J by 5 bases, with 14 bases between. CDR3 in DNA: TGCGCCAGCAGCTTCCTAACAGGGAAGGACGAGCAGTACTTC. The encoded protein is CASSFLTGKDEQYF.

This clone was observed once. The V call is TRBV7-9, the J call TRBJ1-2, with no clear D. The CDR3 consists of 13 residues. Germline V lookup: CDR1 SEHNR, CDR2 FQNEAQ (reference sequence). V was clipped by 2 bases and J by 5 bases, with 9 bases between them. The CDR3 sequence is CASSLYSVYGYTF. The CDR3 nucleotides are TGTGCCAGCAGCTTATATTCAGTATATGGCTACACCTTC.

This clone was found a few times. This chain joins TRBV7-3 and TRBJ1-4, with 8 bases lining up with TRBD1. The V segment lost 5 bases and the J segment 7 bases; nucleotides outside the gene matches: 9. Germline CDR1 and CDR2: SGHTA and FQGTGA. This CDR3 spans 15 amino acids. The CDR3 DNA follows: TGTGCCAGCAGCCTGACCAGGGGGCCGGGTGAAAAACTGTTTTTT. This encodes CASSLTRGPGEKLFF.

The chain joins TRBV5-6 to TRBJ2-7; tentative D call: TRBD1 (6 bases). V was shortened by 0 bases and J by 4 bases, with 11 bases between the two germline ends. The CDR3 has 14 residues. Germline loops: CDR1 SGHDT, CDR2 YYEEEE. The CDR3 nucleotides read TGTGCCAGCAGCTTGGTGGACAGTGTATACGAGCAGTACTTC. Translation: CASSLVDSVYEQYF.

The chain has TRBV19 and TRBJ1-5; 7 bases match TRBD1. Germline-derived CDR1 and CDR2 are LNHDA and SQIVND (reference sequence). CDR3 size: 18 residues. With V trimmed by 5 bases and J by 6 bases, 19 bases remained unmatched. CDR3: CASSSPPTRGGRGQPQHF. The CDR3 region has the DNA TGTGCCAGTAGTTCGCCCCCCACCCGAGGGGGCCGGGGTCAGCCCCAGCATTTT.

This sequence joins TRBV7-2 and TRBJ2-2, with TRBD2 as a possible D gene (7 bases). The CDR3 spans 17 residues. Germline CDR1 is SGHTA and CDR2 is FQGNSA. The V end lost 5 bases, the J end lost 0 bases, and 16 bases lay between the germline ends. The CDR3 spells CASSPSPGGPNTGELFF. The CDR3 nucleotides are TGTGCCAGCAGCCCGAGTCCGGGGGGCCCGAACACCGGGGAGCTGTTTTTT. The entire variable domain, with the rest obtained from reference TRBV7-2 and TRBJ2-2, is as follows: GAGVSQSPSNKVTEKGKDVELRCDPISGHTALYWYRQSLGQGLEFLIYFQGNSAPDKSGLPSDRFSAERTGGSVSTLTIQRTQQEDSAVYLCASSPSPGGPNTGELFFGEGSRLTVL.

The rearrangement uses TRBV7-2 and TRBJ2-3; the match to TRBD2 covers 10 bases. This CDR3 is built from 17 residues. Trimming cost V 0 bases and J 6 bases; bases outside gene matches: 9. Germline CDR1 is SGHTA and CDR2 is FQGNSA. The chain's CDR3 is CASSLARLAGVRDTQYF. The CDR3, as DNA: TGTGCCAGCAGCTTAGCGAGGCTAGCGGGGGTACGTGATACGCAGTATTTT.

The chain is built from TRBV6-5 and TRBJ1-1; D uncertain. V was clipped by 0 bases and J by 0 bases, with 8 bases between them. The CDR3 runs 15 residues. Looked up from germline, CDR1 is MNHEY and CDR2 is SVGAGI. The CDR3 nucleotides read TGTGCCAGCAGTTACTCGAGACTTCTGAACACTGAAGCTTTCTTT. Translation gives CASSYSRLLNTEAFF.

V usage is TRBV9 and J usage is TRBJ2-3, with TRBD2 as a possible D gene (6 bases). Germline-derived CDR1 and CDR2 are SGDLS and YYNGEE. Trimming left V 2 bases short and J 7 bases short, with 14 bases between. There are 14 residues in the CDR3. The CDR3 is CASSVSGLGNTQYF. The CDR3, as DNA: TGTGCCAGCAGCGTCAGCGGGCTGGGAAATACGCAGTATTTT.

This clone has a handful of counts. The rearrangement joins TRBV7-9 to TRBJ1-4, with 9 bases matching TRBD1. The CDR3 is 17 residues long. The germline gives CDR1 SEHNR, CDR2 FQNEAQ (reference sequence). The V and J ends lost 4 bases and 6 bases, in that order; junction bases with no gene match: 12. The CDR3 DNA reads as TGTGCCAGCAGCTCCGCCGCCGACAGGGGGTCGCATGAAAAACTGTTTTTT. Amino acids: CASSSAADRGSHEKLFF.

The chain employs TRBV12-2 and TRBJ2-3; the table's TRBD2 call for D was not verified on the DNA. TRBV12-2 is a recognized pseudogene. The CDR3 runs to 16 residues. The CDR3 reads CASREPHEASTDTQYF. The CDR3 DNA reads as TGTGCAAGTCGCGAACCCCACGAGGCTAGCACAGATACGCAGTATTTT.

The chain's CDR3 is CASSLQYPPYEQYF. The CDR3 nucleotides read TGCGCCAGCAGCTTGCAGTACCCTCCCTACGAGCAGTACTTC. This sequence joins TRBV4-1 and TRBJ2-7; D gene unclear. The V end lost 5 bases, the J end lost 2 bases, and 13 bases lay between the germline ends. The CDR3 spans 14 residues. CDR1 and CDR2 (germline): MGHRA, YSYEKL.

The chain is built from TRBV5-6 and TRBJ2-3; D perhaps matches TRBD2 (7 bases). The CDR3 consists of 15 residues. The V gene's germline CDR1 is SGHDT and CDR2 YYEEEE. Trimming took off 3 bases at V and 0 bases at J, with 11 bases between the two ends. The DNA for the CDR3 is TGTGCCAGCAGCTCGGGGGGCCCTAGCACAGATACGCAGTATTTT. Residues: CASSSGGPSTDTQYF.

The gene calls are TRBV9 and TRBJ2-5, with D possibly TRBD2 on 5 matching bases. The CDR3 sequence is 14 residues long. Trimming left V 0 bases short and J 4 bases short, with 10 bases between. The germline V gene has CDR1 SGDLS and CDR2 YYNGEE. The CDR3 bases are TGTGCCAGCAGCGTAGGACTCCGGGGAGAGACCCAGTACTTC. This sequence encodes CASSVGLRGETQYF.

This clone has only a few counts. The J gene is TRBJ2-1, the V gene TRBV7-6; 9 nucleotides agree with TRBD2. CDR1 SGHVS and CDR2 FNYEAQ come from the germline V gene. This CDR3 spans 15 amino acids. V shed 5 bases and J 1 base; nucleotides not matched to a gene: 3. CDR3 nucleotide sequence: TGTGCCAGCAGCGCTCTAGCGGGGTCCTACAATGAGCAGTTCTTC. Protein sequence: CASSALAGSYNEQFF.

This chain uses TRBV25-1 with TRBJ2-2; no clear D gene. V lost 5 bases and J lost 1, with 5 bases in between. Looked up from germline, CDR1 is MGHDK and CDR2 is SYGVNS. The CDR3 sequence is 13 residues long. The CDR3 reads CASSWQNTGELFF. In DNA, the CDR3 is TGTGCCAGCAGTTGGCAGAACACCGGGGAGCTGTTTTTT.

This clone was detected only a few times. The CDR3 coding sequence is TGTGCCAGCAGCGTTGGACAGATCTATGGCTACACCTTC. The encoded protein is CASSVGQIYGYTF. This chain connects TRBV7-6 to TRBJ1-2; perhaps TRBD1 as D (6 bases). V lost 5 bases, J lost 4 bases, and 11 bases lay in between. Germline V lookup: CDR1 SGHVS, CDR2 FNYEAQ. This CDR3 has 13 residues. The complete variable domain, with remaining parts taken from reference TRBV7-6 and TRBJ1-2, reads GAGVSQSPRYKVTKRGQDVALRCDPISGHVSLYWYRQALGQGPEFLTYFNYEAQQDKSGLPNDRFSAERPEGSISTLTIQRTEQRDSAMYRCASSVGQIYGYTFGSGTRLTVV.

V and J are TRBV25-1 and TRBJ1-6; TRBD1 might be the D (5 bases). V lost 4 bases to trimming and J lost 7 bases, with 14 bases between them. In germline, CDR1 is MGHDK, CDR2 SYGVNS. The CDR3 length is 15 residues. CDR3 amino acids: CASSATGTTNSPLHF. CDR3 sequence (DNA): TGTGCCAGCAGTGCGACCGGGACTACAAATTCACCCCTCCACTTT.

The CDR3, as DNA: TGTGCCAGTAGTCCCCTCTCTTCAGGGGGCGAAGCTCAGCCCCAGCATTTT. Protein sequence: CASSPLSSGGEAQPQHF. The chain couples TRBV19 to TRBJ1-5; 8 bases line up with TRBD1. The CDR3 is 17 amino acids. Unmatched junction bases numbered 15, after V lost 5 bases and J lost 6 bases. Looked up from germline, CDR1 is LNHDA and CDR2 is SQIVND (reference sequence).

The gene calls are TRBV9 and TRBJ2-3, with TRBD2 identical over 9 bases. This CDR3 has 15 residues. The V segment lost 0 bases and the J segment 6 bases; nucleotides outside the gene matches: 5. The germline CDR1 and CDR2 sequences are SGDLS and YYNGEE. CDR3 sequence: CASSVEPSGIDTQYF. The CDR3 DNA follows: TGTGCCAGCAGCGTAGAGCCTAGCGGGATCGATACGCAGTATTTT.

The rearrangement links TRBV5-1 to TRBJ2-1, with 12 positions matching TRBD2. The V segment lost 4 bases and the J segment 8 bases; nucleotides outside the gene matches: 7. The CDR3 length is 15 residues. The germline V gene encodes CDR1 SGHRS and CDR2 YFSETQ. As DNA, the CDR3 is TGCGCCAGCAGCCTTCTAGCGGGAGGGGGGTATGAGCAGTTCTTC. It encodes CASSLLAGGGYEQFF.

The table lists this clone with a few counts. The chain recombines TRBV9 with TRBJ2-1; weak D call: TRBD1 (6 bases). V gave up 0 bases and J gave up 7 bases, with 23 bases separating them. In germline, CDR1 is SGDLS, CDR2 YYNGEE. The CDR3 contains 18 residues. The CDR3 bases are TGTGCCAGCAGCGTAGCCCGACTTCCATCGCGGACAGAAAATGAGCAGTTCTTC. Translated, it gives CASSVARLPSRTENEQFF. Full variable domain (outside the CDR3, taken from reference TRBV9 and TRBJ2-1): DSGVTQTPKHLITATGQRVTLRCSPRSGDLSVYWYQQSLDQGLQFLIQYYNGEERAKGNILERFSAQQFPDLHSELNLSSLELGDSALYFCASSVARLPSRTENEQFFGPGTRLTVL.

V is TRBV11-1 and J is TRBJ2-1; TRBD2 might be the D (6 bases). Germline-derived CDR1 and CDR2 are SGHAT and FQDESV (reference sequence). V was shortened by 3 bases and J by 0 bases, with 9 bases between the two germline ends. The CDR3 has 15 amino acids. CDR3 sequence: CASSFATSSYNEQFF. The CDR3, as DNA: TGTGCCAGCAGCTTTGCGACTAGCTCCTACAATGAGCAGTTCTTC. Supplemented by reference TRBV11-1 and TRBJ2-1, the full variable domain reads EAEVAQSPRYKITEKSQAVAFWCDPISGHATLYWYRQILGQGPELLVQFQDESVVDDSQLPKDRFSAERLKGVDSTLKIQPAELGDSAMYLCASSFATSSYNEQFFGPGTRLTVL.